This T cell receptor (beta chain) emerged from a study of brain T cells in children with intractable seizures. Findings and limits, study-wide: Clones missing pre-surgery may reflect undersampling of that blood sample. Patients' HCMV serostatus was unknown; virus specificity rests on CDR3 similarity alone.

Only in-frame clones appear in the TCRdb table, and some are missing; sequencing was by immunoSEQ multiplex PCR. The sample lists about 340,000 clones; 93% were seen once. Points on this clone: The antigen is undetermined.

CDR1 is WSHSY and CDR2 is SAAADI in the germline V gene. This CDR3 has 13 amino acids. Trimming stripped 3 bases from V and 6 bases from J, with 12 bases between. Time point meaning: blood from clinic visit 5 months post-surgery; TSC patient then seizure free. The sequenced cases were selected for having the highest brain T cell transcript signatures. This sequence was found in a boy in the first two years of life with tuberous sclerosis and intractable seizures. The V and J genes are TRBV10-2 and TRBJ2-7; perhaps TRBD2 as D (6 bases). The sequences come from peripheral blood, collected roughly 5 months after surgery. CDR3 in DNA: TGCGCCAGCAGTGATCGGAGGGAGGTCGAGCAGTACTTC. Residues: CASSDRREVEQYF.